This TCR beta chain was captured by sequencing in a study of siplizumab effects on memory and regulatory T cells. Method: immunoSEQ multiplex PCR; TCRdb's copy keeps in-frame clones and lacks some. The sample carries some 100,000 clones, about 90% recorded once. Per the germline V gene, CDR1 is LGHNT and CDR2 is FRNRAP. The length of the CDR3 is 13 residues. Unmatched junction bases numbered 3, after V lost 5 bases and J lost 5 bases. Sequencing was done on a sample of CD4+ T cells sorted from blood. This TCR was recovered from a human donor in good health. Some clones in this sample may be carry-over from other donors' samples. V and J are TRBV12-5 and TRBJ1-1, with 9 bases aligning to TRBD1. CDR3 sequence (DNA): TGTGCTAGTGGTACAGGGGGCACGACTGAAGCTTTCTTT. Translated, it gives CASGTGGTTEAFF.